A single sample gave rise to the 19 T cell receptor beta chains below, sequenced in a study of T cell clonotyping in hematopoietic cell transplantation. Measured with immunoSEQ multiplex PCR; TCRdb has only the in-frame clones, and not every one. The sample shows more than 25,000 clones, under 85% of them seen only once. Documented time point: recipient sample about 28 days before transplant, after cytoreduction. The input for sequencing was peripheral blood mononuclear cells, taken before stem cell transplant. The receptors shown here come from a man aged 45-65 years with myelodysplastic syndrome. Some clones in this sample may be carry-over from other donors' samples.

V gene TRBV5-6 combines with J gene TRBJ1-1; maybe TRBD1 (6 bases). Germline CDR1 SGHDT, CDR2 YYEEEE. With 4 bases removed from V and 3 bases from J, the gap between germline ends came to 7 bases. This CDR3 has 12 residues. DNA for the CDR3: TGTGCCAGCAGCCCAGGGGACACTGAAGCTTTCTTT. Protein sequence: CASSPGDTEAFF.

This rearrangement joins TRBV30 to TRBJ1-5; 7 bases align to TRBD1. Germline V CDR1 and CDR2: GTSNPN, SVGIG (reference sequence). Trimming at V came to 4 bases and at J to 5 bases, leaving 8 bases not matched to a gene. The CDR3 covers 14 residues. The DNA for the CDR3 is TGTGCCTGGAATAGGGACAGCCTTGATCAGCCCCAGCATTTT. Protein sequence: CAWNRDSLDQPQHF.

This clone appeared once. The junction and the germline gene differ at one end; a read error may be behind it. The gene calls are TRBV28 and TRBJ2-7; D gene ambiguous. Germline assignment: CDR1 MDHEN and CDR2 SYDVKM. There are 13 residues in the CDR3. CDR3 residues: CASSLGLHYERYF. Here the CDR3 DNA reads TGTGCCAGCAGTTTAGGCCTACACTACGAGCGGTACTTC.

This chain connects TRBV28 to TRBJ1-2, with a tentative D call TRBD1 (5 bases). Germline values: CDR1 MDHEN, CDR2 SYDVKM. The CDR3 length is 15 residues. Trimming stripped 2 bases from V and 4 bases from J, with 14 bases between. CDR3 DNA sequence: TGTGCCAGCAGTTTAGAACAGTCAGGGCCCTATGGCTACACCTTC. Its translation: CASSLEQSGPYGYTF.

The V call is TRBV27, the J call TRBJ2-5; TRBD2 matches at 7 bases. The CDR3 spans 15 residues. Germline CDR1 is MNHEY and CDR2 is SMNVEV (reference sequence). V lost 0 bases and J lost 3; bases outside the gene matches: 4. The CDR3 sequence is CASSLSLGGEETQYF. The CDR3 DNA reads TGTGCCAGCAGTTTATCGTTGGGGGGGGAAGAGACCCAGTACTTC.

This chain joins TRBV7-9 and TRBJ2-5; D possibly corresponds to TRBD1 (5 bases). The CDR3 runs 16 residues. CDR1 and CDR2 from the germline V gene are SEHNR and FQNEAQ (reference sequence). The V end was cut by 4 bases, the J end by 6 bases, with 21 bases between. The CDR3 nucleotides are TGTGCCAGCAGCTCCCATCTTAGCCAGGGTGGGAAGACCCAGTACTTC. This encodes CASSSHLSQGGKTQYF.

In this sample, this clone turned up once. V gene TRBV6-6 combines with J gene TRBJ1-1; 11 bases map to TRBD1. The CDR3 totals 15 residues. After removal of 6 bases from V and 4 bases from J, the junction contained 7 bases not matched to a gene. Looked up from germline, CDR1 is MNHNY and CDR2 is SVGAGI (reference sequence). The CDR3 sequence: CASRMPGTGGTEAFF. As DNA, the CDR3 is TGTGCCAGCAGAATGCCCGGGACAGGGGGCACTGAAGCTTTCTTT.

This clone showed up just once. The chain uses TRBV14 and TRBJ2-3; D ambiguous. CDR3 length: 14 amino acids. V was shortened by 1 base and J by 4 bases, with 9 bases between the two germline ends. CDR1 is SGHDN and CDR2 is FVKESK in the germline V gene. This CDR3 reads CASSQAVRADTQYF. CDR3 nucleotide sequence: TGTGCCAGCAGCCAAGCGGTTAGGGCAGATACGCAGTATTTT.

The V and J genes are TRBV28 and TRBJ2-3; 14 bases are a match to TRBD2. CDR1 MDHEN and CDR2 SYDVKM come from the germline V gene. With 4 bases clipped from V and 1 base from J, the junction kept 7 bases outside the gene matches. The CDR3 consists of 18 residues. The CDR3 region has the DNA TGTGCCAGCAGTTCCTATATGGGACTAGCGGGGGGCACAGATACGCAGTATTTT. Its translation: CASSSYMGLAGGTDTQYF.

This chain links TRBV5-4 with TRBJ2-6, with D hard to call. Trimming took 6 bases from V and 4 from J, leaving 8 bases between them. CDR3 length: 13 amino acids. Germline V gives CDR1 SGHNT, CDR2 YYREEE (reference sequence). CDR3: CASTKRGANVLTF. Written as DNA, the CDR3 is TGTGCCAGCACTAAGCGAGGGGCCAACGTCCTGACTTTC.

The CDR3 DNA sequence: TGTGCCTGGAGTGTGGGGCAGGGAAATTCGCCCCAGCATTTT. Its protein is CAWSVGQGNSPQHF. The chain has TRBV30 and TRBJ1-5; a possible D gene is TRBD1 (5 bases). The germline V and J ends were trimmed by 0 bases and 9 bases, with 15 bases remaining between them. Germline-derived CDR1 and CDR2 are GTSNPN and SVGIG (reference sequence). This CDR3 is 14 amino acids long. Full variable domain (missing parts from reference TRBV30 and TRBJ1-5): SQTIHQWPATLVQPVGSPLSLECTVEGTSNPNLYWYRQAAGRGLQLLFYSVGIGQISSEVPQNLSASRPQDRQFILSSKKLLLSDSGFYLCAWSVGQGNSPQHFGDGTRLSIL.

The chain joins TRBV6-5 to TRBJ2-7, with D possibly matching TRBD1 (5 bases). The CDR3 runs 15 residues. Germline values: CDR1 MNHEY, CDR2 SVGAGI. The V end was cut by 6 bases, the J end by 1 base, with 16 bases between. The CDR3 spells CASSHRLGRSYEQYF. The CDR3 DNA reads TGTGCCAGCAGCCACCGGCTGGGGCGTTCCTACGAGCAGTACTTC.

The J gene is TRBJ2-5, the V gene TRBV5-1, with D perhaps matching TRBD2 (6 bases). This CDR3 is built from 15 residues. V was shortened by 4 bases and J by 5 bases, with 18 bases between the two germline ends. In germline, CDR1 is SGHRS, CDR2 YFSETQ. The CDR3 sequence: CASSPEGGGYETQYF. CDR3 nucleotides: TGCGCCAGCAGCCCGGAGGGAGGAGGTTATGAGACCCAGTACTTC.

The chain uses TRBV28 and TRBJ2-3; 8 bases line up with TRBD2. After removal of 6 bases from V and 4 bases from J, the junction contained 6 bases not matched to a gene. Germline V gene sequence: CDR1 MDHEN, CDR2 SYDVKM. There are 14 residues in the CDR3. The CDR3 sequence: CASSGGAAPDTQYF. DNA for the CDR3: TGTGCCAGCAGCGGGGGGGCGGCCCCAGATACGCAGTATTTT. The full variable domain, in which reference TRBV28 and TRBJ2-3 provide the parts outside the CDR3, is DVKVTQSSRYLVKRTGEKVFLECVQDMDHENMFWYRQDPGLGLRLIYFSYDVKMKEKGDIPEGYSVSREKKERFSLILESASTNQTSMYLCASSGGAAPDTQYFGPGTRLTVL.

The chain has TRBV4-2 and TRBJ1-5, with D unresolved. CDR3 length: 16 residues. V was trimmed by 1 base and J by 2 bases, leaving 12 bases between them. In germline, CDR1 is LGHNA, CDR2 YNFKEQ. This CDR3 reads CASSQGDPVGNQPQHF. The CDR3 coding sequence is TGTGCCAGCAGCCAAGGAGATCCCGTTGGCAATCAGCCCCAGCATTTT.

J is TRBJ1-2 and V is TRBV6-6; 9 bases map to TRBD1. The V gene end was trimmed by 8 bases and the J gene end by 9 bases; junction bases not matched to a gene: 13. Germline V gene lookup returns CDR1 MNHNY and CDR2 SVGAGI (reference sequence). The CDR3 is 14 residues long. The CDR3 DNA follows: TGTGCCAGCTATAGGGGACAGGGTTTAATCAGCTACACCTTC. Its protein product is CASYRGQGLISYTF.

This clone was recorded only once. J is TRBJ1-5 and V is TRBV2, with a possible D match to TRBD1 (5 bases). Per the germline V gene, CDR1 is SNHLY and CDR2 is FYNNEI. The CDR3 contains 13 residues. V was pared by 2 bases and J by 4 bases, with 6 bases between. CDR3 coding DNA: TGTGCCAGCAGTGAAAAGGGGAATCAGCCCCAGCATTTT. Translation gives CASSEKGNQPQHF.

This chain links TRBV6-5 with TRBJ2-2; tentatively, D is TRBD1 (6 bases). This CDR3 comprises 16 residues. Trimming removed 0 bases from V and 5 bases from J, with 13 bases in between. Looked up from germline, CDR1 is MNHEY and CDR2 is SVGAGI. CDR3 in DNA: TGTGCCAGCAGTTACTCGCCACAGGGAAGGACCGGGGAGCTGTTTTTT. Its protein product is CASSYSPQGRTGELFF.

The V gene is TRBV7-2, the J gene TRBJ2-1; 9 bases map to TRBD1. Germline V gives CDR1 SGHTA, CDR2 FQGNSA. Unmatched junction bases numbered 10, after V lost 5 bases and J lost 5 bases. The CDR3 extends over 16 amino acids. CDR3 coding DNA: TGTGCCAGCAGCCGCACGGACAGGGGATCCCACAATGAGCAGTTCTTC. Translating it yields CASSRTDRGSHNEQFF.